This entry lists 9 T cell receptor beta chains sequenced from one sample in a study of PD-1 blockade in classical Hodgkin lymphoma. Clones were read by immunoSEQ multiplex PCR, and TCRdb kept only the in-frame ones, dropping some. This table holds about 61,000 clones, around nine tenths found once. Time point noted: cycle 4 day 1 (C4D1), after five to seven weeks of nivolumab. Relapses following autologous stem cell transplantation were seen in all patients, with brentuximab vedotin exposure varying. The sequenced sample was peripheral blood mononuclear cells (PBMCs), obtained before the fourth cycle of nivolumab. These receptors all stem from a human donor with classical Hodgkin lymphoma.

The chain joins TRBV5-1 to TRBJ2-7; unclear D gene. V lost 2 bases and J 3 bases, leaving 9 bases between the germline ends. This CDR3 comprises 13 residues. Germline CDR1 is SGHRS and CDR2 is YFSETQ. The CDR3 loop reads CASSLRANYEQYF. The CDR3 DNA reads as TGCGCCAGCAGCTTACGAGCAAACTACGAGCAGTACTTC.

CDR3 in DNA: TGCGCCAGCAGCTTATCACAGGGGGAGGACCAAGAGACCCAGTACTTC. Residues: CASSLSQGEDQETQYF. The rearrangement uses TRBV5-1 and TRBJ2-5, with 8 positions matching TRBD1. Germline V gene sequence: CDR1 SGHRS, CDR2 YFSETQ. V lost 2 bases to trimming and J lost 0 bases; unmatched junction nucleotides: 6. The CDR3 loop spans 16 amino acids.

The chain links TRBV19 to TRBJ2-5; D is ambiguous. V was cut by 1 base and J by 2 bases, with 8 bases left in between. CDR3 size: 14 residues. The V gene's germline CDR1 is LNHDA and CDR2 SQIVND (reference sequence). For the CDR3, the DNA is TGTGCCAGTAGTATAGGCGTCGTACAAGAGACCCAGTACTTC. It yields the protein CASSIGVVQETQYF.

The chain links TRBV9 to TRBJ2-2; D is ambiguous. Germline values: CDR1 SGDLS, CDR2 YYNGEE. With 2 bases removed from V and 6 bases from J, the gap between germline ends came to 2 bases. The CDR3 spans 11 residues. CDR3 bases: TGTGCCAGCAGCGTTGCCGGGGAGCTGTTTTTT. It translates to CASSVAGELFF. The whole variable domain, remainder taken from reference TRBV9 and TRBJ2-2, is DSGVTQTPKHLITATGQRVTLRCSPRSGDLSVYWYQQSLDQGLQFLIQYYNGEERAKGNILERFSAQQFPDLHSELNLSSLELGDSALYFCASSVAGELFFGEGSRLTVL.

This clone was recorded only once. V is TRBV7-9 and J is TRBJ1-4; 10 bases map to TRBD1. The CDR3 runs to 14 residues. V shed 4 bases and J 7 bases; nucleotides not matched to a gene: 3. Germline CDR1 reads SEHNR; CDR2 reads FQNEAQ (reference sequence). This CDR3 reads CASSSTGGIEKLFF. The DNA of the CDR3 is TGTGCCAGCAGCTCGACAGGGGGCATTGAAAAACTGTTTTTT.

The J gene is TRBJ1-5, the V gene TRBV28; D ambiguous. This CDR3 region has 17 residues. Trimming stripped 7 bases from V and 7 bases from J, with 26 bases between. The V gene's germline CDR1 is MDHEN and CDR2 SYDVKM. This CDR3 reads CASITTVEIPNGQPQHF. The CDR3 bases are TGTGCCAGCATTACGACGGTCGAAATCCCCAATGGCCAGCCCCAGCATTTT.

In nucleotides, the CDR3 is TGTGCCAGCCAAAACATTGAGCAGTTCTTC. Residues: CASQNIEQFF. The gene calls are TRBV28 and TRBJ2-1; no reliable D call. V gave up 8 bases and J gave up 9 bases, with 8 bases separating them. The V gene's germline CDR1 is MDHEN and CDR2 SYDVKM. The CDR3 consists of 10 residues. The entire variable domain, with the rest obtained from reference TRBV28 and TRBJ2-1, is as follows: DVKVTQSSRYLVKRTGEKVFLECVQDMDHENMFWYRQDPGLGLRLIYFSYDVKMKEKGDIPEGYSVSREKKERFSLILESASTNQTSMYLCASQNIEQFFGPGTRLTVL.

This clone was detected once. The rearrangement uses TRBV5-8 and TRBJ2-7, with D uncertain. The germline V gene has CDR1 SGHTS and CDR2 YDEGEE. Trimming left V 6 bases short and J 1 base short, with 14 bases between. The CDR3 covers 14 residues. The CDR3 is CASISRYTSYEQYF. The CDR3, as DNA: TGTGCCAGCATCAGTAGGTATACGTCCTACGAGCAGTACTTC. The full variable domain, rest sourced from reference TRBV5-8 and TRBJ2-7, is EAGVTQSPTHLIKTRGQQATLRCSPISGHTSVYWYQQALGLGLQFLLWYDEGEERNRGNFPPRFSGRQFPNYSSELNVNALELEDSALYLCASISRYTSYEQYFGPGTRLTVT.

This chain connects TRBV18 to TRBJ1-1; tentative D call: TRBD1 (6 bases). Trimming took off 6 bases at V and 11 bases at J, with 28 bases between the two ends. The length of the CDR3 is 16 residues. The V gene's germline CDR1 is KGHSH and CDR2 LQKENI. The CDR3 reads CASSKGFLRQEDFAFF. DNA for the CDR3: TGTGCCAGCTCCAAAGGATTCCTCAGACAGGAGGATTTCGCTTTCTTT.